Below are 32 T cell receptor beta chains sequenced from a single sample in a study of shared clonotypes between healthy human individuals. Here immunoSEQ multiplex PCR was the method, and the copy in TCRdb shows in-frame clones only, minus some. The table lists a few million clones, around 95% of them singletons. Sequenced sample: naive CD4+ T cells sorted from blood. Subset noted: CD45RA+ positively selected. Receptors were obtained from a man aged 18 to 29 in good health.

This rearrangement joins TRBV5-1 to TRBJ1-2, with 12 bases identical to TRBD1. The CDR3 extends over 17 amino acids. Looked up from germline, CDR1 is SGHRS and CDR2 is YFSETQ. V shed 4 bases and J 8 bases; nucleotides not matched to a gene: 15. The CDR3 spells CASSTGTGGNLPGGYTF. Here the CDR3 DNA reads TGCGCCAGCAGCACCGGGACAGGGGGCAACCTCCCGGGAGGCTACACCTTC.

V usage is TRBV25-1 and J usage is TRBJ1-1; D gene ambiguous. From germline, CDR1 is MGHDK and CDR2 SYGVNS. The V and J ends lost 7 bases and 1 base respectively, with 4 bases between them. CDR3 size: 11 residues. CDR3 region: CASTWNTEAFF. CDR3 sequence (DNA): TGTGCCAGCACGTGGAACACTGAAGCTTTCTTT.

The chain is built from TRBV30 and TRBJ1-2; a possible D gene is TRBD1 (6 bases). There are 13 residues in the CDR3. With 1 base removed from V and 8 bases from J, the gap between germline ends came to 14 bases. Germline loops: CDR1 GTSNPN, CDR2 SVGIG (reference sequence). Here the CDR3 reads CAWSGPGHLGYTF. The CDR3 nucleotides read TGTGCCTGGAGTGGGCCGGGACACTTGGGCTACACCTTC.

The rearrangement uses TRBV18 and TRBJ2-1; the match to TRBD2 covers 8 bases. V was pared by 4 bases and J by 0 bases, with 8 bases of the junction left unmatched. The CDR3 runs 17 residues. The V gene's germline CDR1 is KGHSH and CDR2 LQKENI. Here the CDR3 DNA reads TGTGCCAGCTCACTTGGACTAGCCTCTTCCTCCTACAATGAGCAGTTCTTC. Its translation is CASSLGLASSSYNEQFF.

The chain combines TRBV18 with TRBJ1-2; D might be TRBD1 (6 bases). The V end was cut by 2 bases, the J end by 2 bases, with 6 bases between. The length of the CDR3 is 13 residues. Germline V CDR1 and CDR2: KGHSH, LQKENI. CDR3 in DNA: TGTGCCAGCTCACCAAGGGGGAACTATGGCTACACCTTC. Translating gives CASSPRGNYGYTF.

The chain carries TRBV7-2 and TRBJ2-7; a possible D gene is TRBD2 (5 bases). Germline V gene lookup returns CDR1 SGHTA and CDR2 FQGNSA. The CDR3 extends over 14 amino acids. V lost 2 bases and J 4 bases, leaving 12 bases between the germline ends. The chain's CDR3 is CASSLLASWYEQYF. In nucleotides, the CDR3 is TGTGCCAGCAGCTTACTGGCTAGCTGGTACGAGCAGTACTTC.

The chain combines TRBV7-9 with TRBJ1-6, with TRBD1 matching 7 bases. The CDR3 runs to 14 residues. V gave up 5 bases and J gave up 5 bases; unmatched junction bases: 3. Germline lookup yields CDR1 SEHNR and CDR2 FQNEAQ (reference sequence). The chain's CDR3 is CASSPQGDNSPLHF. In DNA, the CDR3 is TGTGCCAGCAGCCCGCAGGGGGATAATTCACCCCTCCACTTT.

On this clone itself: This same CDR3 is encoded by further DNA sequences in the sample. V gene TRBV10-3 combines with J gene TRBJ1-1; D unresolved. CDR3 size: 14 residues. V lost 3 bases and J 0 bases, leaving 8 bases between the germline ends. CDR1 ENHRY and CDR2 SYGVKD come from the germline V gene. CDR3 sequence (DNA): TGTGCCATCAGTGATCCGGGAATGAACACTGAAGCTTTCTTT. Its protein is CAISDPGMNTEAFF.

V gene TRBV29-1 combines with J gene TRBJ2-3, with TRBD2 as a possible D gene (6 bases). The CDR3 sequence is 15 residues long. V was cut by 6 bases and J by 1 base, with 17 bases left in between. The germline V gene encodes CDR1 SQVTM and CDR2 ANQGSEA. The DNA for the CDR3 is TGCAGCGTCAACGGGGCGGGGAAACGCACAGATACGCAGTATTTT. Its translation is CSVNGAGKRTDTQYF.

The CDR3 DNA follows: TGTGCCATCAGTGAGTCAACGAAGGGCAATCAGCCCCAGCATTTT. Encoded protein: CAISESTKGNQPQHF. The chain links TRBV10-3 to TRBJ1-5; D call uncertain. V lost 0 bases and J 2 bases, leaving 8 bases between the germline ends. CDR3 size: 15 residues. The V gene's germline CDR1 is ENHRY and CDR2 SYGVKD.

V and J are TRBV10-3 and TRBJ2-3; weak D call: TRBD1 (6 bases). Trimming took 10 bases from V and 0 from J, leaving 17 bases between them. The V gene's germline CDR1 is ENHRY and CDR2 SYGVKD. The length of the CDR3 is 15 residues. CDR3 region: CATRLGDISTDTQYF. The CDR3 DNA reads TGTGCCACCCGGTTGGGGGACATCAGCACAGATACGCAGTATTTT.

The rearrangement links TRBV5-1 to TRBJ2-7; possible D gene TRBD1, 5 bases. Germline CDR1 reads SGHRS; CDR2 reads YFSETQ. Trimming removed 0 bases from V and 3 bases from J, with 13 bases in between. The length of the CDR3 is 15 residues. For the CDR3, the DNA is TGCGCCAGCAGCTTGGGGGGCTCATCCGGCTACGAGCAGTACTTC. Its protein is CASSLGGSSGYEQYF.

The V gene is TRBV6-1, the J gene TRBJ1-5; the match to TRBD1 covers 11 bases. Germline V gene sequence: CDR1 MNHNS, CDR2 SASEGT. This CDR3 is 14 amino acids long. V shed 3 bases and J 8 bases; nucleotides not matched to a gene: 3. The CDR3 nucleotides are TGTGCCAGCAGTGAGGGACAGGGGGGAGAGCCCCAGCATTTT. Its protein is CASSEGQGGEPQHF.

The chain employs TRBV4-3 and TRBJ2-7, with D possibly being TRBD2 (6 bases). V was trimmed by 0 bases and J by 0 bases, leaving 9 bases between them. This CDR3 comprises 15 residues. Germline V CDR1 and CDR2: LGHNA, YSLEER. The CDR3 loop is CASSQDRDFSYEQYF. CDR3 sequence (DNA): TGCGCCAGCAGCCAAGACCGGGACTTCTCCTACGAGCAGTACTTC.

The chain combines TRBV5-1 with TRBJ2-3, with D tentatively TRBD1 or TRBD2 (6 bases each). This CDR3 is 15 amino acids long. V lost 3 bases, J lost 4 bases, and 15 bases lay in between. Germline loops: CDR1 SGHRS, CDR2 YFSETQ. The CDR3 spells CASSWWGAGADTQYF. Written as DNA, the CDR3 is TGCGCCAGCAGCTGGTGGGGGGCAGGGGCAGATACGCAGTATTTT.

The chain is built from TRBV28 and TRBJ2-3; D gene uncertain. CDR3 length: 15 residues. V was pared by 5 bases and J by 7 bases, with 19 bases between. CDR1 is MDHEN, CDR2 SYDVKM, per germline. CDR3 nucleotide sequence: TGTGCCAGCAGTCTCCCCCTTGGCCTTCTACATACGCAGTATTTT. Amino acid sequence: CASSLPLGLLHTQYF.

The rearrangement joins TRBV19 to TRBJ2-2; 7 bases line up with TRBD2. From germline, CDR1 is LNHDA and CDR2 SQIVND (reference sequence). After removal of 3 bases from V and 5 bases from J, the junction contained 3 bases not matched to a gene. The CDR3 runs 14 residues. For the CDR3, the DNA is TGTGCCAGTAGTATGGGGCGGGAGACCGGGGAGCTGTTTTTT. Its protein is CASSMGRETGELFF.

Of note for this clone: This same CDR3 is encoded by further DNA sequences in the sample. The V gene is TRBV6-6, the J gene TRBJ2-7; the match to TRBD1 covers 10 bases. This CDR3 is 14 amino acids long. V lost 5 bases, J lost 4 bases, and 5 bases stayed unmatched. From germline, CDR1 is MNHNY and CDR2 SVGAGI (reference sequence). CDR3: CASSPGTGVYEQYF. The CDR3 nucleotides are TGTGCCAGCAGTCCCGGGACAGGGGTATACGAGCAGTACTTC.

Points on this clone: Other nucleotide sequences from this sample produce the same CDR3. The CDR3 DNA is TGTGCCAGCAGCTTGGATCGGTCTGAAAAACTGTTTTTT. It encodes CASSLDRSEKLFF. V is TRBV11-2 and J is TRBJ1-4; D is unresolved. Trimming shortened V by 3 bases and J by 7 bases, and 9 bases separated the two germline ends. The CDR3 extends over 13 amino acids. CDR1 SGHAT and CDR2 FQNNGV come from the germline V gene.

The J gene is TRBJ1-2, the V gene TRBV28; tentatively, D is TRBD1 (5 bases). In germline, CDR1 is MDHEN, CDR2 SYDVKM. CDR3 length equals 15 residues. V was clipped by 5 bases and J by 4 bases, with 17 bases between them. CDR3 sequence reads: CASSPYQGGTYGYTF. For the CDR3, the DNA is TGTGCCAGCAGTCCCTACCAGGGAGGAACCTATGGCTACACCTTC.

V is TRBV10-3 and J is TRBJ2-1; 10 bases match TRBD1. The CDR3 is made up of 14 amino acids. Germline CDR1 reads ENHRY; CDR2 reads SYGVKD. V lost 6 bases to trimming and J lost 9 bases; unmatched junction nucleotides: 8. The CDR3 region has the DNA TGTGCCATCAGGGGGACAGGGGAGGAAGGTGAGCAGTTCTTC. Protein: CAIRGTGEEGEQFF.

A note on this clone: The same CDR3 is also encoded by other DNA sequences in this sample. The chain uses TRBV5-6 and TRBJ2-3; 7 bases are shared with TRBD1. The trim removed 1 base at V and 1 base at J, leaving 3 bases unmatched. CDR1 is SGHDT, CDR2 YYEEEE, per germline. The CDR3 is made up of 15 amino acids. The CDR3 DNA reads TGTGCCAGCAGCTTGTTTACAGGGGGCACAGATACGCAGTATTTT. As protein: CASSLFTGGTDTQYF.

In its sample, this clone was seen once. The chain joins TRBV7-9 to TRBJ2-2; the D gene could be TRBD1 or TRBD2 (5 bases each). Looked up from germline, CDR1 is SEHNR and CDR2 is FQNEAQ (reference sequence). V lost 5 bases and J 4 bases, leaving 14 bases between the germline ends. The CDR3 loop spans 15 amino acids. CDR3: CASSQVRGITGELFF. The CDR3 DNA reads as TGTGCCAGCAGCCAGGTCCGGGGCATCACCGGGGAGCTGTTTTTT.

This chain uses TRBV5-4 with TRBJ2-7, with 8 bases that match TRBD1. The CDR3 totals 14 residues. The V gene end was trimmed by 5 bases and the J gene end by 3 bases; junction bases not matched to a gene: 7. The germline V gene encodes CDR1 SGHNT and CDR2 YYREEE (reference sequence). The CDR3 loop reads CASSPGGNGYEQYF. The CDR3 DNA is TGTGCCAGCAGTCCAGGGGGCAACGGCTACGAGCAGTACTTC.

The V gene is TRBV6-5, the J gene TRBJ1-1, with D possibly being TRBD1 (5 bases). In germline, CDR1 is MNHEY, CDR2 SVGAGI. V was cut by 0 bases and J by 1 base, with 9 bases left in between. The CDR3 length is 15 residues. The CDR3 protein is CASSYSPGTNTEAFF. The CDR3, as DNA: TGTGCCAGCAGTTACTCCCCGGGGACGAACACTGAAGCTTTCTTT.

About this clone itself: The junction departs from the called germline gene at one end, perhaps through a read error. This chain joins TRBV7-7 and TRBJ2-5; 10 nucleotides match TRBD1. This CDR3 region has 14 residues. In germline, CDR1 is SSHAT, CDR2 FNYEAQ (reference sequence). CDR3 sequence: CASSRGQGGETQYF. DNA of the CDR3: TGTGCTAGCAGCCGCGGACAGGGGGGGGAGACCCAGTACTTC.

Of note for this clone: The same CDR3 also results from other DNA sequences found in this sample. The chain is built from TRBV7-9 and TRBJ2-1; no firm D call. Per germline, CDR1 SEHNR and CDR2 FQNEAQ (reference sequence). The CDR3 totals 12 residues. Trimming removed 1 base at V and 7 bases at J, with 5 bases between. In DNA form, the CDR3 reads TGTGCCAGCAGCTTAGAAGGTAATGAGCAGTTCTTC. Translated, it gives CASSLEGNEQFF.

The chain joins TRBV19 to TRBJ1-2; D is unclear. V was trimmed by 8 bases and J by 8 bases, leaving 15 bases between them. The germline CDR1 and CDR2 sequences are LNHDA and SQIVND (reference sequence). This CDR3 has 12 amino acids. The CDR3 region is CASGVSTGGYTF. Written as DNA, the CDR3 is TGTGCCAGTGGAGTTTCCACCGGAGGCTACACCTTC.

This clone was observed a few times. This chain uses TRBV29-1 with TRBJ1-1, with 8 bases identical to TRBD1. Germline CDR1 reads SQVTM; CDR2 reads ANQGSEA. Trimming at V came to 1 base and at J to 0 bases, leaving 7 bases not matched to a gene. This CDR3 is 16 amino acids long. The CDR3 DNA reads as TGCAGCGTTGAAGGGGGGACAGGCGGGATGAACACTGAAGCTTTCTTT. Translation: CSVEGGTGGMNTEAFF.

The chain recombines TRBV6-5 with TRBJ1-6, with D unresolved. The germline V gene has CDR1 MNHEY and CDR2 SVGAGI. Between the trimmed V and J ends, which lost 4 bases and 8 bases, there was a span of 15 bases. This CDR3 is 15 amino acids long. CDR3 nucleotide sequence: TGTGCCAGCAGTTTAACCTTTATTAGGGATTCACCCCTCCACTTT. It specifies CASSLTFIRDSPLHF.

The V call is TRBV19, the J call TRBJ1-3, with a possible D match to TRBD1 (6 bases). Trimming pared 5 bases from V and 0 bases from J, leaving 20 bases between. The germline CDR1 and CDR2 sequences are LNHDA and SQIVND (reference sequence). CDR3 length: 18 amino acids. The CDR3 protein is CASSPGPRQASSGNTIYF. The CDR3 DNA reads TGTGCCAGTAGTCCCGGCCCCCGACAGGCAAGCTCTGGAAACACCATATATTTT.

This sequence joins TRBV7-2 and TRBJ2-7, with TRBD2 matching over 7 bases. This CDR3 has 15 residues. Germline CDR1 and CDR2: SGHTA and FQGNSA. The junction had 6 bases not matched to a gene; V was cut back by 4 bases and J by 0 bases. The CDR3 is CASSSAGTNSYEQYF. CDR3 bases: TGTGCCAGCAGCTCGGCCGGGACTAACTCCTACGAGCAGTACTTC.